This T cell receptor beta chain was identified during a study of blood T cell repertoires in COVID-19. Study information: The United States, Italy and Spain provided the acute and convalescent COVID-19 samples. Nucleic acid was either cDNA or gDNA, and it came from T cells, B-cell-depleted T cells, or PBMCs.

Profiled with immunoSEQ multiplex PCR; TCRdb holds only in-frame clones, not every one. The profile covers 190,000 or so clones, with around nine tenths appearing a single time and roughly 4.9% taken by the ten largest. Germline CDR1 and CDR2: MGHRA and YSYEKL. The V and J ends lost 0 bases and 0 bases, in that order; junction bases with no gene match: 7. The CDR3 totals 18 residues. Participants' reported clinical history set cohort assignment. V and J are TRBV4-1 and TRBJ2-1, with 8 bases fitting TRBD2. The sample consisted of PBMCs or T cells enriched from blood (not recorded which). The clonotype originates from a woman between 25 and 40 years old who had been exposed to COVID-19. CDR3 sequence reads: CASSQEGAGDRSYNEQFF. The CDR3 nucleotides are TGCGCCAGCAGCCAAGAAGGAGCGGGGGACCGCTCCTACAATGAGCAGTTCTTC.